One sample yielded the 13 T cell receptor beta chains listed below, sequenced in a study of blood T cell repertoires in COVID-19. The assay was immunoSEQ multiplex PCR, and TCRdb's table has in-frame clones only and misses some. The sample yields about 280,000 clones, 75% to 85% seen once. Sequenced material: peripheral blood. These receptors were collected from a man aged 50 to 60 with active or convalescent COVID-19.

The V call is TRBV28, the J call TRBJ2-7; 8 nucleotides align to TRBD1. Germline V CDR1 and CDR2: MDHEN, SYDVKM. CDR3 length: 14 amino acids. V was pared by 6 bases and J by 0 bases, with 4 bases of the junction left unmatched. Here the CDR3 reads CASRDRGLSYEQYF. The CDR3 DNA reads as TGTGCCAGCAGAGACAGGGGACTCTCCTACGAGCAGTACTTC.

The chain uses TRBV7-5 and TRBJ2-7; the DNA was not used to check the table's D call, TRBD1. TRBV7-5 is marked as a pseudogene. This CDR3 spans 17 amino acids. CDR3 protein: CVRSLGGAHRGFREQYF. For the CDR3, the DNA is TGTGTCAGAAGCTTAGGTGGGGCCCACAGGGGCTTCCGCGAGCAGTACTTC.

The chain links TRBV6-2 or TRBV6-3 to TRBJ2-1, with 8 bases lining up with TRBD1. Germline-derived CDR1 and CDR2 are MNHEY and SVGEGT. J was trimmed by 5 bases and V by 6 bases; bases with no gene match: 12. The CDR3 has 16 residues. The CDR3 coding sequence is TGTGCCAGCAGCAGTGACCGGGACAGGAAAAACAATGAGCAGTTCTTC. This sequence encodes CASSSDRDRKNNEQFF.

This clone has only one observation. The rearrangement uses TRBV18 and TRBJ1-2; weak D call: TRBD1 (5 bases). CDR1 is KGHSH, CDR2 LQKENI, per germline. The CDR3 is 15 residues long. The V end lost 1 base, the J end lost 4 bases, and 13 bases lay between the germline ends. The CDR3 sequence: CASSPRSGGGYGYTF. As DNA, the CDR3 is TGTGCCAGCTCACCACGGTCTGGGGGAGGCTATGGCTACACCTTC.

The V gene is TRBV19, the J gene TRBJ2-3; TRBD2 aligns across 7 bases. Trimming took 6 bases from V and 4 from J; bases not matched to a gene: 4. CDR3 length equals 13 residues. Germline CDR1 and CDR2: LNHDA and SQIVND (reference sequence). Here the CDR3 DNA reads TGTGCCAGTAGGAGGGAGGGGTCAGATACGCAGTATTTT. Protein product: CASRREGSDTQYF.

The chain employs TRBV2 and TRBJ2-7; 10 positions match TRBD2. With V trimmed by 6 bases and J by 5 bases, 16 bases remained unmatched. In germline, CDR1 is SNHLY, CDR2 FYNNEI. The CDR3 sequence is 17 residues long. CDR3 amino acids: CASRGVSGRPSSDEQYF. In DNA, the CDR3 is TGTGCCAGCAGAGGAGTTAGCGGGAGGCCCTCTTCGGACGAGCAGTACTTC.

The chain carries TRBV19 and TRBJ1-5; 10 bases are a match to TRBD1. There are 16 residues in the CDR3. After removal of 6 bases from V and 6 bases from J, the junction contained 11 bases not matched to a gene. CDR1 is LNHDA and CDR2 is SQIVND in the germline V gene (reference sequence). The CDR3 DNA follows: TGTGCCAGTAGGACGTTGGGACAGGGGATGGGTCAGCCCCAGCATTTT. It specifies CASRTLGQGMGQPQHF.

This clone was seen just once. This chain links TRBV12-3 or TRBV12-4 with TRBJ2-2; D is ambiguous. V gave up 6 bases and J gave up 4 bases, with 9 bases separating them. The CDR3 covers 13 residues. The CDR3 sequence is CASSNTRTGELFF. DNA for the CDR3: TGTGCCAGCAGCAATACACGCACCGGGGAGCTGTTTTTT.

V gene TRBV18 combines with J gene TRBJ1-3; 7 positions match TRBD1. Germline trimming cut 3 bases from V and 0 bases from J; bases unmatched to any gene: 8. The CDR3 is 17 residues long. Germline CDR1 and CDR2: KGHSH and LQKENI. The CDR3 coding sequence is TGTGCCAGCTCACCGTTGACAGGGATACTCTCTGGAAACACCATATATTTT. Its translation is CASSPLTGILSGNTIYF.

V gene TRBV12-2 combines with J gene TRBJ1-5. TRBV12-2 is classified as a pseudogene. The CDR3 spans 17 residues. The CDR3 DNA reads TGTGCAAGTCGCCCTAGCCGGGCAGGAGCGGACAATCAGCCCCAGCATTTT. Protein product: CASRPSRAGADNQPQHF.

The genes are TRBV7-2 and TRBJ2-7, with 7 bases matching TRBD1. The CDR3 has 14 amino acids. Per the germline V gene, CDR1 is SGHTA and CDR2 is FQGNSA. V shed 6 bases, J shed 3 bases, and the junction held 8 bases outside the gene matches. CDR3: CASRPTGQHYEQYF. The DNA of the CDR3 is TGTGCCAGCAGGCCTACGGGACAGCACTACGAGCAGTACTTC.

The J gene is TRBJ1-1, the V gene TRBV2, with D possibly matching TRBD1 (5 bases). The CDR3 has 13 amino acids. The ends were cut back, 5 bases at V and 1 base at J, with 8 bases in the middle. Germline V gene sequence: CDR1 SNHLY, CDR2 FYNNEI. CDR3 sequence (DNA): TGTGCCAGCAGTCGACAGCCGAACACTGAAGCTTTCTTT. It specifies CASSRQPNTEAFF.

This clone was counted once. V and J are TRBV6-1 and TRBJ2-3; D is possibly TRBD2 (6 bases). This CDR3 region has 18 residues. Germline V gives CDR1 MNHNS, CDR2 SASEGT. Trimming stripped 2 bases from V and 2 bases from J, with 20 bases between. CDR3 loop: CASSENFGLARATDTQYF. The CDR3 DNA is TGTGCCAGCAGTGAAAATTTCGGGCTAGCGAGGGCCACAGATACGCAGTATTTT.